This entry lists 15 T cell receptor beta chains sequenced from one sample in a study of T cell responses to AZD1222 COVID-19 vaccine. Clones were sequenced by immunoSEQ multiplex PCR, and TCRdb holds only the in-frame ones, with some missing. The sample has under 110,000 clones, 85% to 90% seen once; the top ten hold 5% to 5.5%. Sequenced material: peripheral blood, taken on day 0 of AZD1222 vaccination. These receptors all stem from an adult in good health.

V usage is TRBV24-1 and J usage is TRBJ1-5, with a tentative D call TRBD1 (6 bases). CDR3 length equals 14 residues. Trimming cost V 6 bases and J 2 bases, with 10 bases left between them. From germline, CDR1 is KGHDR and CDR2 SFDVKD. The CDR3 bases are TGTGCCACCAGTACAGGGTCGGGCAATCAGCCCCAGCATTTT. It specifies CATSTGSGNQPQHF.

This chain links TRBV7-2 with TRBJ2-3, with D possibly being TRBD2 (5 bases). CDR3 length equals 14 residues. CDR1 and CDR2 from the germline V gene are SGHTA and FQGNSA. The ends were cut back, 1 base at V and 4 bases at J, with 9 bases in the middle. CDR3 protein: CASSLGLSPDTQYF. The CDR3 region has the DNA TGTGCCAGCAGCTTAGGACTATCGCCAGATACGCAGTATTTT.

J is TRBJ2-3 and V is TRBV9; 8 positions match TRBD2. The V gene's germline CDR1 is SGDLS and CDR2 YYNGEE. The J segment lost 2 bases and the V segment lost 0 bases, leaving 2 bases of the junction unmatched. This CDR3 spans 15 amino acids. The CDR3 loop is CASSVAGGYTDTQYF. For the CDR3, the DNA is TGTGCCAGCAGCGTAGCGGGAGGGTACACAGATACGCAGTATTTT.

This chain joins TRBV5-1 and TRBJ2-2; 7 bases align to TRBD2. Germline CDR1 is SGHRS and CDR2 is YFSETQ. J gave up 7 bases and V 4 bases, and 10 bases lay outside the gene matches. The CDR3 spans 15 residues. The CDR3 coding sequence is TGCGCCAGCAGCCTTAACAGCGGGAACGGCGGGGAGCTGTTTTTT. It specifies CASSLNSGNGGELFF. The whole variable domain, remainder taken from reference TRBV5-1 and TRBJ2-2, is KAGVTQTPRYLIKTRGQQVTLSCSPISGHRSVSWYQQTPGQGLQFLFEYFSETQRNKGNFPGRFSGRQFSNSRSEMNVSTLELGDSALYLCASSLNSGNGGELFFGEGSRLTVL.

DNA of the CDR3: TGTGCCAGCAGCCCCCGGGCCGCGGGAGGCTACACCTTC. Translating gives CASSPRAAGGYTF. The chain recombines TRBV7-2 with TRBJ1-2; D uncertain. The ends were cut back, 5 bases at V and 8 bases at J, with 15 bases in the middle. CDR1 is SGHTA and CDR2 is FQGNSA in the germline V gene. The CDR3 extends over 13 amino acids.

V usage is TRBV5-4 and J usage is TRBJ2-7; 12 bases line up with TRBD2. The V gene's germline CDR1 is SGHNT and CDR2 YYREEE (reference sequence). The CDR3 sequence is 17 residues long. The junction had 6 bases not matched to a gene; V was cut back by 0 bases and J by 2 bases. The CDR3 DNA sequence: TGTGCCAGCAGCTTGGGACTAGCGGGAGTATCGACCTACGAGCAGTACTTC. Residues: CASSLGLAGVSTYEQYF.

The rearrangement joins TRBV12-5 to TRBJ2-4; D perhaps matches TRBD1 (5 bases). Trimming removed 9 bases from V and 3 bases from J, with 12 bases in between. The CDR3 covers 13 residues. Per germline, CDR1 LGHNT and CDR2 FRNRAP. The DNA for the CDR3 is TGTGCTAGCACCCAAGGGGACAAAAACATTCAGTACTTC. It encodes CASTQGDKNIQYF.

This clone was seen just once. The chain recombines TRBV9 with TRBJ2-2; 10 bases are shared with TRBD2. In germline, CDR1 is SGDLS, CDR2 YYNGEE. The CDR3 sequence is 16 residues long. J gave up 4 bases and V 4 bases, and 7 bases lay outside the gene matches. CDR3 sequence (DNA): TGTGCCAGCAGCCTCAGCGGGAGGGCGAGCACCGGGGAGCTGTTTTTT. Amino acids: CASSLSGRASTGELFF.

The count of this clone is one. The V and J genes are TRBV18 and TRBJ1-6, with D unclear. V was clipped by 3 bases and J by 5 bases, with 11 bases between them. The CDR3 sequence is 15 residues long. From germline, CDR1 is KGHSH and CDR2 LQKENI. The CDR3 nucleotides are TGTGCCAGCTCACCTTCTACGGGAAATAATTCACCCCTCCACTTT. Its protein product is CASSPSTGNNSPLHF.

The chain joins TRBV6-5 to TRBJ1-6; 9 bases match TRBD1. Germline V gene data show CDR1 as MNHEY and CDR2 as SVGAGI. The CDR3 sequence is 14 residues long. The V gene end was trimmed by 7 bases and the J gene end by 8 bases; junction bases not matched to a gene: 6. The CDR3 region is CASKPGQGYSPLHF. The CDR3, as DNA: TGTGCCAGCAAGCCGGGACAGGGATATTCACCCCTCCACTTT.

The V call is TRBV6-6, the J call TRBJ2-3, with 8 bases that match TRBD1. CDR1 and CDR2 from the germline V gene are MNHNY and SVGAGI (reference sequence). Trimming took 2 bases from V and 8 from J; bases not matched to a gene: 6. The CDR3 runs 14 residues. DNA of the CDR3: TGTGCCAGCAGTTACCTTGGACAGGGCGGTACGCAGTATTTT. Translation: CASSYLGQGGTQYF.

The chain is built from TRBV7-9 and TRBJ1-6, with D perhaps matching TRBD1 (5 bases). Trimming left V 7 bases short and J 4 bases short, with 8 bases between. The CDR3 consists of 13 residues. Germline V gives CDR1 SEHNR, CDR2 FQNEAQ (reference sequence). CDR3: CASMSGYNSPLHF. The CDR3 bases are TGTGCCAGCATGTCAGGGTATAATTCACCCCTCCACTTT.

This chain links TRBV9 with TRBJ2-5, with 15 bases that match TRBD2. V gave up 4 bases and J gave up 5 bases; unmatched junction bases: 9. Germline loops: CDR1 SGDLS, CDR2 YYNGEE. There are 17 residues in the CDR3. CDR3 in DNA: TGTGCCAGCAGCCCTCGGACTAGCGGGAGGGTCATGGAGACCCAGTACTTC. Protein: CASSPRTSGRVMETQYF.

As DNA, the CDR3 is TGTGCCAGACGGGATGGGTCTAGCACAGATACGCAGTATTTT. Translating it yields CARRDGSSTDTQYF. The chain joins TRBV27 to TRBJ2-3, with a tentative D call TRBD2 (5 bases). This CDR3 region has 14 residues. Trimming pared 9 bases from V and 0 bases from J, leaving 13 bases between. CDR1 and CDR2 from the germline V gene are MNHEY and SMNVEV (reference sequence).

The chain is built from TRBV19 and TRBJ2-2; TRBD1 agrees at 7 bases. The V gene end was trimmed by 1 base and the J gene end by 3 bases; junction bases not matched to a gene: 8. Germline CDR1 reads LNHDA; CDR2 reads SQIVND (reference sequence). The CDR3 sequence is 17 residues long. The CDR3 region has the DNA TGTGCCAGTAGTATAGGCCCCAACAGGGGTGACACCGGGGAGCTGTTTTTT. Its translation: CASSIGPNRGDTGELFF.